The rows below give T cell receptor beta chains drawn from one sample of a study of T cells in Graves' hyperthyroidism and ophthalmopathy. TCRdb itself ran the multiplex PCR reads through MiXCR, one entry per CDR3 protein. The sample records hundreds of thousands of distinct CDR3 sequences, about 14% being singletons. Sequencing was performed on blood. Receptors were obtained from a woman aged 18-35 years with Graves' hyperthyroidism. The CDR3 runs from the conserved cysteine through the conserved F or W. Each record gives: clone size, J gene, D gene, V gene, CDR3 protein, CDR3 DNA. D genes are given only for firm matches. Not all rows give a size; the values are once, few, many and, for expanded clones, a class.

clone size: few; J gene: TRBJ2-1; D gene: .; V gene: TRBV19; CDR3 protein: CASAGGAMARGRAGDYNEQFF; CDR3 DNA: TGTGCCAGTGCAGGGGGCGCGATGGCTCGGGGGAGGGCCGGGGATTACAATGAGCAGTTCTTC
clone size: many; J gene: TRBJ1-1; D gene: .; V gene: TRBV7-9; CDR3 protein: CASSASELNTEAFF; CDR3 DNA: TGTGCCAGCAGCGCGAGCGAATTGAACACTGAAGCTTTCTTT
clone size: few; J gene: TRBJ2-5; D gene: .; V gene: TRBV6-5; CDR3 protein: CASSYRAGVQYF; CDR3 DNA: TGTGCCAGCAGTTACAGGGCAGGGGTTCAGTACTTC
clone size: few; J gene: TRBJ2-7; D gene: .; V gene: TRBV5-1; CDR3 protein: CASSGGSGTRRYEQYF; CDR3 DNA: TGCGCCAGCAGCGGGGGATCAGGGACTCGGCGCTACGAGCAGTACTTC
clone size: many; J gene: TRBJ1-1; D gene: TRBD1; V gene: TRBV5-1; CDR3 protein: CASRGQGGSNTEAFF; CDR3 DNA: TGCGCCAGCAGGGGACAGGGAGGTTCGAACACTGAAGCTTTCTTT
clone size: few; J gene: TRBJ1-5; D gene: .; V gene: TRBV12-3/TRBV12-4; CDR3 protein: CASSPTWGAVQPQHF; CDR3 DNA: TGTGCCAGCAGTCCCACCTGGGGGGCGGTTCAGCCCCAGCATTTT
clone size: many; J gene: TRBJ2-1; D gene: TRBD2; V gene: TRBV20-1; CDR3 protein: CSARDRSSGSSYNEQFF; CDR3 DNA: TGCAGTGCTAGAGATCGGTCTAGCGGGAGCTCCTACAATGAGCAGTTCTTC
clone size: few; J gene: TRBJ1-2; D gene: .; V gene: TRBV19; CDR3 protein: CASSIRGGRSYGYTF; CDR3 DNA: TGTGCCAGTAGTATACGGGGGGGACGATCGTATGGCTACACCTTC
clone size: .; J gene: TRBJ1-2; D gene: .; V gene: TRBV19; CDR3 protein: CASSIQDQANYGYTF; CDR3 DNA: TGTGCCAGTAGTATACAGGATCAAGCTAACTATGGCTACACCTTC
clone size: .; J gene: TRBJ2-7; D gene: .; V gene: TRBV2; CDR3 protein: CASSDLDYEQYF; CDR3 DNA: TGTGCCAGCAGTGACCTAGACTACGAGCAGTACTTC
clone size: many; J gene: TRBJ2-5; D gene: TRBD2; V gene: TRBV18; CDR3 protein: CASSPGLAGGETQYF; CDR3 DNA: TGTGCCAGCTCACCAGGACTAGCGGGAGGAGAGACCCAGTACTTC
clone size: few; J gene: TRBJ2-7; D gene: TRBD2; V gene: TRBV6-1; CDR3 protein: CASSLATSGRADYEQYF; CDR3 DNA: TGTGCCAGCAGTTTGGCGACTAGCGGGAGGGCCGACTACGAGCAGTACTTC
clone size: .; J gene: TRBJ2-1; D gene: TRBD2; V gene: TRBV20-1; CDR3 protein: CSARDPRLAPNNEQFF; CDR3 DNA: TGCAGTGCTAGAGATCCCAGACTAGCGCCTAACAATGAGCAGTTCTTC
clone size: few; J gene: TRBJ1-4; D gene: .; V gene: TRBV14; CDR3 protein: CASSRRLGEKLFF; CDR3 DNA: TGTGCCAGCAGCCGTCGCTTGGGGGAAAAACTGTTTTTT
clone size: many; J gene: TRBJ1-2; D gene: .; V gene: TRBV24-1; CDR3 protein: CATSDTTGGYGYTF; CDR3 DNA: TGTGCCACCAGTGATACGACAGGCGGCTATGGCTACACCTTC
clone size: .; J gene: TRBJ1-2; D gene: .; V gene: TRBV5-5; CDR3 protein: CASSDTIGQLYGYTF; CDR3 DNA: TGTGCCAGCAGCGACACAATTGGACAGCTCTATGGCTACACCTTC
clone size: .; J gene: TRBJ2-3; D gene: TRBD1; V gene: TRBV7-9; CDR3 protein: CASSSDRVGDTQYF; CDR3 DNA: TGTGCCAGCAGCTCTGACAGGGTTGGAGATACGCAGTATTTT
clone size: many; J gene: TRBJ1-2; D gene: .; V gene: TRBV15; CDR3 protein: CATSRDRGVGNGYTF; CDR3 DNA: TGTGCCACCAGCAGAGACCGAGGCGTTGGGAATGGCTACACCTTC
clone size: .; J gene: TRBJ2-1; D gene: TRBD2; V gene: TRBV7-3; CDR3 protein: CASSPKIAGGLNEQFF; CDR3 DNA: TGTGCCAGCAGCCCGAAGATAGCGGGAGGGCTCAATGAGCAGTTCTTC
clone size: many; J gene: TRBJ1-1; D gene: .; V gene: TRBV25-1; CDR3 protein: CASSDPAGMREAFF; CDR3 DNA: TGTGCCAGCAGTGACCCTGCGGGGATGAGAGAAGCTTTCTTT
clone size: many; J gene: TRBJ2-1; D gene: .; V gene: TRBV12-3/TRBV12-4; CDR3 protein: CASSLFSQVGNEQFF; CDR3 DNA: TGTGCCAGCAGCTTATTCAGCCAAGTCGGGAATGAGCAGTTCTTC
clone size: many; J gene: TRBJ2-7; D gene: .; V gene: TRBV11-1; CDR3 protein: CASSLEFGSSYEQYF; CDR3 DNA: TGTGCCAGCAGCTTAGAGTTCGGTTCGTCCTACGAGCAGTACTTC
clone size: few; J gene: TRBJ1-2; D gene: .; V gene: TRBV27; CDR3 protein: CASSLFTGGGYTF; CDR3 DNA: TGTGCCAGCAGTTTATTTACAGGAGGAGGCTACACCTTC
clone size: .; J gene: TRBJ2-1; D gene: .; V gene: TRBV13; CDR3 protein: CASSLISAHTPNEQFF; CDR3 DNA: TGTGCCAGCAGCTTAATTTCGGCGCATACCCCCAATGAGCAGTTCTTC
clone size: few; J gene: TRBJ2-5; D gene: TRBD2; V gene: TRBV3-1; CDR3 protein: CASSQWTSGREGETQYF; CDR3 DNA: TGTGCCAGCAGCCAGTGGACTAGCGGGAGGGAAGGAGAGACCCAGTACTTC
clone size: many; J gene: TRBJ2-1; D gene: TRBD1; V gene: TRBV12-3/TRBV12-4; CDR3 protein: CASSLGDSRRDEQFF; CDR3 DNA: TGTGCCAGCAGTTTGGGGGACAGTCGGCGGGATGAGCAGTTCTTC
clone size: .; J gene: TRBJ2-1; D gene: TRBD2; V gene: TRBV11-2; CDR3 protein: CASSLTSGRAREQFF; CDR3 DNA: TGTGCCAGCAGCTTGACTAGCGGGAGGGCCCGTGAGCAGTTCTTC
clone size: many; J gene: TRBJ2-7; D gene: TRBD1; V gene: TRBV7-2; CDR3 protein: CASSLGPGQGLYEQYF; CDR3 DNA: TGTGCCAGCAGCTTAGGGCCGGGACAGGGTCTTTACGAGCAGTACTTC
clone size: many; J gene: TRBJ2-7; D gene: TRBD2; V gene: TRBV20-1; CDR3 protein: CSARPISTSDLGEQYF; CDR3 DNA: TGCAGTGCCCGCCCTATCTCGACTAGCGACCTCGGCGAGCAGTACTTC
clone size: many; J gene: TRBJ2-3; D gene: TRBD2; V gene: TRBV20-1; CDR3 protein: CSARTSGSLDTDTQYF; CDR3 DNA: TGCAGTGCTAGAACTAGCGGGAGCCTCGACACAGATACGCAGTATTTT
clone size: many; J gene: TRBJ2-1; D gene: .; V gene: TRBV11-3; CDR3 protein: CASSKWRASSYNEQFF; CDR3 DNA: TGTGCCAGCAGCAAATGGAGGGCCAGCTCCTACAATGAGCAGTTCTTC
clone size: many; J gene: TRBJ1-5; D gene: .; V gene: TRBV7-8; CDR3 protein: CASSYQISNQPQHF; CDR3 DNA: TGTGCCAGCAGCTACCAGATTAGCAATCAGCCCCAGCATTTT
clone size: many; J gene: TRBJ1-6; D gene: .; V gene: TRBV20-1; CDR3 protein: CSAALGGNNSPLHF; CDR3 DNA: TGCAGTGCTGCCCTGGGGGGAAACAATTCACCCCTCCACTTT
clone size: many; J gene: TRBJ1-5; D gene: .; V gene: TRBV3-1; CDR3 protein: CASSPGGYQPQHF; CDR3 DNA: TGTGCCAGCAGCCCCGGGGGGTATCAGCCCCAGCATTTT
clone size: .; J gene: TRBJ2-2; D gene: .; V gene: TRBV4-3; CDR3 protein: CASSQDISGVGDTGELFF; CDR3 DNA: TGCGCCAGCAGCCAAGATATCTCGGGGGTTGGGGACACCGGGGAGCTGTTTTTT
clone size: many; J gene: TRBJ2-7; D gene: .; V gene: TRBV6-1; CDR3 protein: CASSGQSDSYEQYF; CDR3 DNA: TGTGCCAGCAGCGGACAGTCCGACTCCTACGAGCAGTACTTC
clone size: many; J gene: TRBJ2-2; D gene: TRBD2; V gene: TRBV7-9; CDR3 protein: CASSSTGLDTGELFF; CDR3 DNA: TGTGCCAGCAGTTCAACGGGACTAGACACCGGGGAGCTGTTTTTT
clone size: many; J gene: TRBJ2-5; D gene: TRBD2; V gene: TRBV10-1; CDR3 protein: CASSETPGLAGAETQYF; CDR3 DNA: TGCGCCAGCAGTGAGACTCCGGGACTAGCGGGAGCAGAGACCCAGTACTTC
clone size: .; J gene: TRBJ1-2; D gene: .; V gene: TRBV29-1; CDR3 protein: CSVGGGLYGYTF; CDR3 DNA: TGCAGCGTTGGGGGGGGCCTCTATGGCTACACCTTC
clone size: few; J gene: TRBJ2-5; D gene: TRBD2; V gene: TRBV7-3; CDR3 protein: CASSLLAEEKTQYF; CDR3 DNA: TGTGCCAGCAGCCTACTAGCGGAAGAAAAGACCCAGTACTTC
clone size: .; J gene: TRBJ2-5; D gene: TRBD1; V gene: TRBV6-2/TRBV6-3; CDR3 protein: CASSYLTGRETQYF; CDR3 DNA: TGTGCCAGCAGTTACCTGACAGGGCGAGAGACCCAGTACTTC
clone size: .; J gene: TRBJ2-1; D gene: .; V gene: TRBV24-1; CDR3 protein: CATSVLDNEQFF; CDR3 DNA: TGTGCCACCAGTGTATTAGACAATGAGCAGTTCTTC
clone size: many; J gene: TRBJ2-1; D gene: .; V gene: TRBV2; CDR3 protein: CASEEGLSYNEQFF; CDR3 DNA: TGTGCCAGCGAAGAGGGTCTCTCCTACAATGAGCAGTTCTTC
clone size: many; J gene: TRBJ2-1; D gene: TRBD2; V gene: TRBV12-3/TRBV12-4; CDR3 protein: CASRTGGSGYEQFF; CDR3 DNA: TGTGCCAGCAGGACGGGAGGTAGTGGATATGAGCAGTTCTTC
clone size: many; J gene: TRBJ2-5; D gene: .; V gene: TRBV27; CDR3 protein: CASSIYREETQYF; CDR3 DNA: TGTGCCAGCAGTATTTACCGGGAAGAGACCCAGTACTTC
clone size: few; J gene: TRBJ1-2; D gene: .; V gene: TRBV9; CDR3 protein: CASSVQGSPRYGYTF; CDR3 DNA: TGTGCCAGCAGCGTACAGGGCAGCCCCCGGTATGGCTACACCTTC
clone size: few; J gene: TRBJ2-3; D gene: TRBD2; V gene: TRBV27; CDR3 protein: CASSMARTSGTDTQYF; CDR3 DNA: TGTGCCAGCAGTATGGCCCGGACTAGCGGCACAGATACGCAGTATTTT
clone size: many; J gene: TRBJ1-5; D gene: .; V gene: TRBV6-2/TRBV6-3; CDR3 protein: CASSYVSTPDQPQHF; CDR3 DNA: TGTGCCAGCAGTTACGTCTCAACCCCCGATCAGCCCCAGCATTTT
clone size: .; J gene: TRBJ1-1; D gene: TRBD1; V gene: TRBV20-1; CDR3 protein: CSARDGRGLYTEAFF; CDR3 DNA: TGCAGTGCTAGAGATGGGAGGGGGCTGTACACTGAAGCTTTCTTT
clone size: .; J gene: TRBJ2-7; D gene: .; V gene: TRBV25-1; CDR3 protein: CASSDPLNPSYEQYF; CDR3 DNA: TGTGCCAGCAGTGATCCATTGAATCCAAGCTACGAGCAGTACTTC
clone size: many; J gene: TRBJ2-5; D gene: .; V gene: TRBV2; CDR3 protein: CASSKRGLAEGETQYF; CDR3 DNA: TGTGCCAGCAGCAAAAGGGGATTAGCGGAGGGGGAGACCCAGTACTTC
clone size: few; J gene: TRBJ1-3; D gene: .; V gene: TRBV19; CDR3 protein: CASSARQEGPGNTIYF; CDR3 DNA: TGTGCCAGTAGTGCTCGACAGGAGGGGCCTGGAAACACCATATATTTT
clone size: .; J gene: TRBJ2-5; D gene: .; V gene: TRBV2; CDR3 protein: CASRRDEAVRGETQYF; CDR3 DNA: TGTGCCAGCAGGAGAGACGAAGCGGTCAGGGGAGAGACCCAGTACTTC
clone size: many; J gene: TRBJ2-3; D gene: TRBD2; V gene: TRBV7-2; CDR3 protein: CASSLGLAGAFSTDTQYF; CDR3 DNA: TGTGCCAGCAGCTTAGGACTAGCGGGCGCCTTTAGCACAGATACGCAGTATTTT
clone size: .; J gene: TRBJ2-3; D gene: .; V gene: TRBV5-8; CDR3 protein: CASSFKKQTTDTQYF; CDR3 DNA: TGTGCCAGCAGCTTTAAGAAACAGACCACAGATACGCAGTATTTT